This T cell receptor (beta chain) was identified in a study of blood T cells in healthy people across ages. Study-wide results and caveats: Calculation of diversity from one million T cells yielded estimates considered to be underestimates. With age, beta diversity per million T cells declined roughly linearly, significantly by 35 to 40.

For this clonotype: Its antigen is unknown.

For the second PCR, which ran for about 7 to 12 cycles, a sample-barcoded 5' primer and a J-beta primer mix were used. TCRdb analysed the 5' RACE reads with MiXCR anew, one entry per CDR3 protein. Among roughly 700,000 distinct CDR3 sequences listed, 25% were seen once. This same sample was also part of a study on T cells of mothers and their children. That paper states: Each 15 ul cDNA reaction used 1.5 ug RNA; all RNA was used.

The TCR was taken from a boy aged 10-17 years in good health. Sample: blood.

CDR3 nucleotides: TGTGCCAGCAGCGTTAAACCTGAACCCTACGAGCAGTACTTC. Encoded protein: CASSVKPEPYEQYF. The chain combines TRBV7-8 with TRBJ2-7; no clear D. Germline V gene lookup returns CDR1 SGHVS and CDR2 FQNEAQ. The CDR3 contains 14 residues. The V gene lost 5 bases and the J gene lost 2 bases, with 13 bases spanning the gap.